The rows below give T cell receptor beta chains drawn from one sample of a study of cytomegalovirus exposure and HLA in healthy donors. The protocol was immunoSEQ multiplex PCR, while the TCRdb copy is restricted to in-frame clones and leaves out a portion. Found here are roughly 110,000 clones, over 65% of them singletons; the top ten hold roughly 4.2%. Material for sequencing was PBMCs. The receptors derive from a woman in her thirties or forties in good health and CMV-seropositive. The CDR3 runs from the conserved cysteine through the conserved F or W. A D gene is named only where the DNA matches it firmly. Clone size appears in some rows only: once, few, many, or a class for an expanded clone.

clone size	CDR3 length	V gene	J gene	D gene	CDR3 DNA	CDR3 protein
.	15	TRBV7-9	TRBJ2-1	TRBD1	TGTGCCAGCAGCTTAGCCAGGACAGGGGTGGATGAGCAGTTCTTC	CASSLARTGVDEQFF
.	13	TRBV4-2	TRBJ2-7	.	TGTGCCAGCAGACCCACTGGGGAGAGGGAGCAGTACTTC	CASRPTGEREQYF
.	14	TRBV15	TRBJ2-4	.	TGTGCCACGAGAGACAGAGGCGCCAAAAACATTCAGTACTTC	CATRDRGAKNIQYF
.	15	TRBV5-1	TRBJ2-7	TRBD2	TGCGCCAGCAGCTTACTAGCGGGAGGGGTCTACGAGCAGTACTTC	CASSLLAGGVYEQYF
few	19	TRBV5-1	TRBJ2-3	TRBD2	TGCGCCAGCAGCTTGGCCTATACTAGCGGGGGACTTAGCACAGATACGCAGTATTTT	CASSLAYTSGGLSTDTQYF
once	11	TRBV11-3	TRBJ2-7	.	TGTGCCAGCAGGCAGGCCTACGAGCAGTACTTC	CASRQAYEQYF
.	15	TRBV7-9	TRBJ2-7	TRBD2	TGTGCCAGCAGCTTAGTCCATCGGGGGGACTACGAGCAGTACTTC	CASSLVHRGDYEQYF
.	16	TRBV28	TRBJ2-3	TRBD2	TGTGCCAGCAGTCAGCGGGAGGGCCGGTTTACAGATACGCAGTATTTT	CASSQREGRFTDTQYF
few	13	TRBV9	TRBJ1-1	.	TGTGCCAGCAGCGTAGCCGGGAATACTGAAGCTTTCTTT	CASSVAGNTEAFF
.	13	TRBV6-5	TRBJ1-5	.	TGTGCCAGCGCTAGTAATAGCAATCAGCCCCAGCATTTT	CASASNSNQPQHF
once	18	TRBV2	TRBJ2-2	.	TGTGCCAGCAGCGCCCCGGGACACCCACCGGATTTCACCGGGGAGCTGTTTTTT	CASSAPGHPPDFTGELFF
.	16	TRBV4-1	TRBJ2-1	TRBD2	TGCGCCAGCAGCCAGGCTGGGGGGGGGAAGAACAATGAGCAGTTCTTC	CASSQAGGGKNNEQFF
.	17	TRBV14	TRBJ2-7	.	TGTGCCAGCAGCCAAGATCTATTGCGCAGGGATTTGGGGGAGCAGTACTTC	CASSQDLLRRDLGEQYF
.	12	TRBV6-4	TRBJ1-1	.	TGTGCCAGCAGTCAGGGGTACACTGAAGCTTTCTTT	CASSQGYTEAFF
.	15	TRBV4-2	TRBJ2-1	.	TGTGCCAGCAGCCAAGATAGGCAGGCTTACAATGAGCAGTTCTTC	CASSQDRQAYNEQFF
.	15	TRBV4-3	TRBJ1-1	.	TGCGCCAGCAGCCTTAGCAGGGGCGGGTTAACTGAAGCTTTCTTT	CASSLSRGGLTEAFF
.	17	TRBV15	TRBJ2-3	TRBD2	TGTGCCACCAGCAATTCCGACGGAGCAGAGCGGGGAGATACGCAGTATTTT	CATSNSDGAERGDTQYF
.	12	TRBV5-6	TRBJ2-1	.	TGTGCCAGCAGCTTGTCCAACAATGAGCAGTTCTTC	CASSLSNNEQFF
.	12	TRBV18	TRBJ2-7	.	TGTGCCAGCTCCCAACATCCCTACGAGCAGTACTTC	CASSQHPYEQYF
.	15	TRBV4-2	TRBJ1-5	.	TGTGCCAGCAGCCAAGACAGGGGTAGCAATCAGCCCCAGCATTTT	CASSQDRGSNQPQHF
.	14	TRBV7-9	TRBJ2-2	.	TGTGCCAGCAGCTTAGGCGCGAACACCGGGGAGCTGTTTTTT	CASSLGANTGELFF
.	16	TRBV9	TRBJ2-7	.	TGTGCCAGCAGCGTAGGGGCCGCCGAGAGGTTCGGGGATTTGTACTTC	CASSVGAAERFGDLYF
.	15	TRBV19	TRBJ1-2	TRBD1	TGTGCCAGTAGTATAGTGGCAGGGGGAAGAAATGGCTACACCTTC	CASSIVAGGRNGYTF
many	15	TRBV6-6	TRBJ2-1	TRBD2	TGTGCCAGCAGTTTAGGGACTAGCGGGAGCAATGAGCAGTTCTTC	CASSLGTSGSNEQFF
.	14	TRBV6-6	TRBJ1-3	.	TGTGCCAGCAGCTCACAGGGCGCTGGAAACACCATATATTTT	CASSSQGAGNTIYF
few	13	TRBV7-9	TRBJ1-1	.	TGTGCCAGCAGGCCAGGGTTGGGCACTGAAGCTTTCTTT	CASRPGLGTEAFF
.	10	TRBV20-1	TRBJ1-4	.	TGCAGTGCGCGCGATGAAAAACTGTTTTTT	CSARDEKLFF
.	16	TRBV4-1	TRBJ1-2	.	TGCGCCAGCAGCCAAGATCCCGGGGTTTCGAACTATGGCTACACCTTC	CASSQDPGVSNYGYTF
.	13	TRBV30	TRBJ2-1	TRBD2	TGTGCCTGGGGACTAGCGGGGGCCGGTGAGCAGTTCTTC	CAWGLAGAGEQFF
.	12	TRBV13	TRBJ2-6	.	TGTGCCAGCACAGGAGGGGCCAACGTCCTGACTTTC	CASTGGANVLTF
.	14	TRBV19	TRBJ2-3	TRBD1	TGTGCCAGTAGTCCTCGGACAGGGGCAGATACGCAGTATTTT	CASSPRTGADTQYF